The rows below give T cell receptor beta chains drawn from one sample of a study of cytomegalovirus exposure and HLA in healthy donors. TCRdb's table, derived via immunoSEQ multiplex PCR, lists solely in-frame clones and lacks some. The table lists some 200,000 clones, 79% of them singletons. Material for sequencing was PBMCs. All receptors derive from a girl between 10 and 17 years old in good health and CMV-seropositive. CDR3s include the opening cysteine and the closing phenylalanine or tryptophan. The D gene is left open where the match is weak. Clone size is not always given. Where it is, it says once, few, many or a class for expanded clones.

TGTGCCAGCAGCCCCCGTGGGGGGGCAGAGACCCAGTACTTC	CASSPRGGAETQYF	TRBV7-2	-	TRBJ2-5	-
TGTGCCAGCAGCTTGTCCGGGACAGGTTTTTATAGCAATCAGCCCCAGCATTTT	CASSLSGTGFYSNQPQHF	TRBV5-6	TRBD1	TRBJ1-5	-
TGTGCCAGGAGGACACCCTCTGGAAACACCATATATTTT	CARRTPSGNTIYF	TRBV27	-	TRBJ1-3	few
TGTGCCAGCAGCTTAGAGGTCAGGGGCTACACCTTC	CASSLEVRGYTF	TRBV7-9	-	TRBJ1-2	few
TGTGCCAGCAGCAGGGAGGGGAATTCACCCCTCCACTTT	CASSREGNSPLHF	TRBV25-1	-	TRBJ1-6	-
TGTGCCAGCAGCGAGGGTGGGGGACTAGCGATAAAAGAGACCCAGTACTTC	CASSEGGGLAIKETQYF	TRBV11-2	TRBD2	TRBJ2-5	-
TGTGCCAGCAGCGTAGTGACAGGGAGCGGCTACACCTTC	CASSVVTGSGYTF	TRBV9	TRBD1	TRBJ1-2	-
TGTGCCAGCAGTGAAGGGAGCGGGGGATACAATGAGCAGTTCTTC	CASSEGSGGYNEQFF	TRBV6-4	TRBD2	TRBJ2-1	-
TGTGCCAGCAGCCCCCTGGCAGGGCTTGATTCACCCCTCCACTTT	CASSPLAGLDSPLHF	TRBV7-8	-	TRBJ1-6	-
TGTGCCAGCAGGACAGGGGCAGACTACGAGCAGTACTTC	CASRTGADYEQYF	TRBV6-1	TRBD1	TRBJ2-7	-
TGCGCCAGCAGCCGACACAGGGGTTACAATCAGCCCCAGCATTTT	CASSRHRGYNQPQHF	TRBV4-3	TRBD1	TRBJ1-5	once
TGTGCCAGCTCACCAGGAAACAGGGTCGGCACTGAAGCTTTCTTT	CASSPGNRVGTEAFF	TRBV18	-	TRBJ1-1	-
TGTGCCAGCAGCCTAGACAGGGTAGAGACCCAGTACTTC	CASSLDRVETQYF	TRBV7-9	TRBD1	TRBJ2-5	-
TGTGCCAGCTCCCCGACAGGGGCAAATTCACCCCTCCACTTT	CASSPTGANSPLHF	TRBV25-1	TRBD1	TRBJ1-6	-
TGTGCCAGCAGTTGGACTCTCGGGGTCGGCAATGAGCAGTTCTTC	CASSWTLGVGNEQFF	TRBV6-1	-	TRBJ2-1	-
TGCGCCGGCAGCCAAGATTGGGATAGCGGGGACCTCCGCGAGACCCAGTACTTC	CAGSQDWDSGDLRETQYF	TRBV4-3	TRBD2	TRBJ2-5	-
TGCGCCAGCAGCCCGGACAGCAGCAATCAGCCCCAGCATTTT	CASSPDSSNQPQHF	TRBV4-3	-	TRBJ1-5	-
TGTGCCATCAGTGAGCTGAGCACTGAAGCTTTCTTT	CAISELSTEAFF	TRBV10-3	-	TRBJ1-1	-
TGCGCCAGCAGTGAGTCGTTGGGACAGTCCTACGAGCAGTACTTC	CASSESLGQSYEQYF	TRBV10-2	TRBD1	TRBJ2-7	once
TGTGCCAGCAGTGAACAGGGCCCAGCAGCTTTCTTT	CASSEQGPAAFF	TRBV2	-	TRBJ1-1	-
TGTGCCAGCAGCTTGGAGATCACTTGGTTGAGCACAGATACGCAGTATTTT	CASSLEITWLSTDTQYF	TRBV5-6	-	TRBJ2-3	-
TGTGCCAGCAAAGAGGCTCCGAACACCGGGGAGCTGTTTTTT	CASKEAPNTGELFF	TRBV27	-	TRBJ2-2	few
TGTGCCAGCAGCTCCGGGACAGGAGTCAATCAGCCCCAGCATTTT	CASSSGTGVNQPQHF	TRBV7-6	TRBD1	TRBJ1-5	-
TGTGCCAGCAGCTTTAGTCCTACGGGACTATCCTACGAGCAGTACTTC	CASSFSPTGLSYEQYF	TRBV7-2	TRBD2	TRBJ2-7	-
TGTGCCAGCTCAACCTACGAGCAGTACTTC	CASSTYEQYF	TRBV6-1	-	TRBJ2-7	-
TGTGCCAGCAGTTCCGCGGGGAATCAGCCCCAGCATTTT	CASSSAGNQPQHF	TRBV27	-	TRBJ1-5	-
TGTGCCAGCAGCGCCCTAGTCGGGCTAGCGGGGGGGTACAATGAGCAGTTCTTC	CASSALVGLAGGYNEQFF	TRBV9	TRBD2	TRBJ2-1	once
TGTGCCAGCAGCCTGATCCTCGACAGGGGCGCCTATGGCTACACCTTC	CASSLILDRGAYGYTF	TRBV11-2	TRBD1	TRBJ1-2	-
TGTGCCAGCAGCGGAACAGGGGGCCTAGAAGCTTTCTTT	CASSGTGGLEAFF	TRBV7-2	TRBD1	TRBJ1-1	-
TGTGCCTGGAGTGTACTCCTCTCTGGAAACACCATATATTTT	CAWSVLLSGNTIYF	TRBV30	-	TRBJ1-3	-
TGTGCCAGCAGTTTATCTGGTCGCGGGGGGGCCTCCGGGGAGCTGTTTTTT	CASSLSGRGGASGELFF	TRBV27	TRBD2	TRBJ2-2	-
TGTGCCAGCAGCTTGGGGGCCTTAGGGAACACTGAAGCTTTCTTT	CASSLGALGNTEAFF	TRBV5-5	-	TRBJ1-1	-
TGTGCCAGCAGTCCGTCCGACGTCCGGGGGTTGAACTTC	CASSPSDVRGLNF	TRBV7-8	-	TRBJ2-7	once
TGTGCCAGCAGCATCGGGACAGGGGGGGTCCAACCCCTCCACTTT	CASSIGTGGVQPLHF	TRBV7-2	TRBD1	TRBJ1-6	once
TGCGCCAGCAGCCAAGGGGGGGGGACTGGGGCCAACGTCCTGACTTTC	CASSQGGGTGANVLTF	TRBV4-1	TRBD2	TRBJ2-6	-
TGTGCCAGCAGCTTTCAGGGGGCGGTCACCGGGGAGCTGTTTTTT	CASSFQGAVTGELFF	TRBV11-2	TRBD1	TRBJ2-2	once
TGTGCCAGTTCTACCGACCCCGGGACAACGCGGGACACCGGGGAGCTGTTTTTT	CASSTDPGTTRDTGELFF	TRBV19	-	TRBJ2-2	few
TGTGCCAGCAGCCAGGACTGGCCCTCGTACACAGATACGCAGTATTTT	CASSQDWPSYTDTQYF	TRBV5-4	-	TRBJ2-3	-
TGTGCCAGCAGTGGGGGGCCCAATTCCTACGAGCAGTACTTC	CASSGGPNSYEQYF	TRBV6-1	-	TRBJ2-7	-
TGTGCCGGCAGCGGACAGTTATCCTACGAGCAGTACTTC	CAGSGQLSYEQYF	TRBV2	-	TRBJ2-7	-
TGTGCCACCACGGGAGGGGAGGGTGAGACCCAGTACTTC	CATTGGEGETQYF	TRBV10-3	TRBD2	TRBJ2-5	-
TGTGCCAGCAGCTTGGGAGGGACGAACACCATATATTTT	CASSLGGTNTIYF	TRBV13	-	TRBJ1-3	-
TGTGCCAGCAGCTTGATTACAGGGGGCACTGAAGCTTTCTTT	CASSLITGGTEAFF	TRBV13	TRBD1	TRBJ1-1	-
TGCGCCAGCAGCTTAACAACAGATACGCAGTATTTT	CASSLTTDTQYF	TRBV5-1	-	TRBJ2-3	-
TGTGCCAGCAGCTTAGAAGGGGCCAGCACAGATACGCAGTATTTT	CASSLEGASTDTQYF	TRBV11-3	-	TRBJ2-3	-
TGCGCCAGCAGCCACGGACAGGGGGCCGCTGAAGCTTTCTTT	CASSHGQGAAEAFF	TRBV4-3	TRBD1	TRBJ1-1	-
TGTGCTAGTGGTTTGGTAGACAGGGGGCTAGGCGGGGTCTATGGCTACACCTTC	CASGLVDRGLGGVYGYTF	TRBV12-5	TRBD1	TRBJ1-2	few
TGCAGCGTTGGCGATGGGGGCGCCACCTACGAGCAGTACTTC	CSVGDGGATYEQYF	TRBV29-1	-	TRBJ2-7	-
TGTGCCAGCAGCTTACCCGGGACTAGCGGCACGGATACGCAGTATTTT	CASSLPGTSGTDTQYF	TRBV9	TRBD2	TRBJ2-3	-
TGCGCCAGCAGTACTAGCGGGGGATACTACGAGCAGTACTTC	CASSTSGGYYEQYF	TRBV5-1	TRBD2	TRBJ2-7	-
TGTGCCAGCAGCTCATTACAGGGCCCCACCGGGGAGCTGTTTTTT	CASSSLQGPTGELFF	TRBV11-2	-	TRBJ2-2	-
TGTGCCAGCGGGGGGACAGGGGTCACTCCAGCCTCCTACGAGCAGTACTTC	CASGGTGVTPASYEQYF	TRBV7-9	TRBD1	TRBJ2-7	few
TGTGCCAGCAGCCTTAGGATGACAGGGGGAACTGAAGCTTTCTTT	CASSLRMTGGTEAFF	TRBV7-9	TRBD1	TRBJ1-1	-
TGTGCCAGCAGCCAAGGGGGACTTTCCTACAATGAGCAGTTCTTC	CASSQGGLSYNEQFF	TRBV4-2	-	TRBJ2-1	few